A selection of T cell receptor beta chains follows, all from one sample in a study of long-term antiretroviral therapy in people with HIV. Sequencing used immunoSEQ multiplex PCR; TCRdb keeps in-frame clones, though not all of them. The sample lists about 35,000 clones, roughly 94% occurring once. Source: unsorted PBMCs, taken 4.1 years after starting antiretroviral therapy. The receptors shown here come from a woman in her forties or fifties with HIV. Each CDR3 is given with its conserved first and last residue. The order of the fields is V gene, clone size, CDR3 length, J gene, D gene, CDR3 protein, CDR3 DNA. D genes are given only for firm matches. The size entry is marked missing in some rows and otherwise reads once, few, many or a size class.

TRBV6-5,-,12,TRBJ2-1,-,CASSYKGNEQFF,TGTGCCAGCAGTTACAAGGGCAATGAGCAGTTCTTC
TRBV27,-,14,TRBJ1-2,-,CASSFSAGLYGYTF,TGTGCCAGCAGTTTTTCGGCTGGGCTGTATGGCTACACCTTC
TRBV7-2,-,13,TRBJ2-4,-,CASSFRGFDIQYF,TGTGCCAGCAGCTTCAGGGGTTTTGACATTCAGTACTTC
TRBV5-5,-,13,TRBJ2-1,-,CASKRDLNNEQFF,TGTGCCAGCAAACGGGACCTGAACAATGAGCAGTTCTTC
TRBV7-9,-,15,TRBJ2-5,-,CASSSEPSGQETQYF,TGTGCCAGCAGTTCCGAGCCATCAGGTCAAGAGACCCAGTACTTC
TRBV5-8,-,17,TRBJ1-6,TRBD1,CASCGTGVSSYNSPLHF,TGTGCCAGCTGCGGGACAGGGGTTAGCTCCTATAATTCACCCCTCCACTTT
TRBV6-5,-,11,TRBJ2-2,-,CASANTGELFF,TGTGCCAGTGCGAACACCGGGGAGCTGTTTTTT
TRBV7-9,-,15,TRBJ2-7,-,CASSLFGGGEDEQYF,TGTGCCAGCAGCTTGTTTGGCGGGGGCGAGGACGAGCAGTACTTC
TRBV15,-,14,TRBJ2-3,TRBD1,CATSSRQGADTQYF,TGTGCCACCAGCAGCAGACAGGGGGCTGATACGCAGTATTTT
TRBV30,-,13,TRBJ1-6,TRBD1,CAWKRDSYSPLHF,TGTGCCTGGAAGCGGGACAGCTATTCACCCCTCCACTTT
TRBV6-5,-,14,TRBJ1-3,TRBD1,CASRTGGTGNTIYF,TGTGCCAGCAGGACAGGGGGCACTGGAAACACCATATATTTT
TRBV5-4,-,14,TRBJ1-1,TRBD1,CASSPGQGIPEAFF,TGTGCCAGCAGCCCTGGACAGGGGATCCCCGAAGCTTTCTTT
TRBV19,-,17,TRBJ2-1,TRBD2,CASSSIGGATSYNEQFF,TGTGCCAGTAGTAGTATCGGGGGGGCAACCTCCTACAATGAGCAGTTCTTC
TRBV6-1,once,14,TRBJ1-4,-,CASRRAQGVEKLFF,TGTGCCAGCAGGAGGGCGCAGGGAGTCGAAAAACTGTTTTTT
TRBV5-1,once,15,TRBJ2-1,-,CASSLLGTRDNEQFF,TGCGCCAGCAGCTTGCTTGGGACCAGAGACAATGAGCAGTTCTTC
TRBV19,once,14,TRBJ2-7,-,CASSLSGTNYEQYF,TGTGCCAGTAGTCTTTCCGGGACAAACTACGAGCAGTACTTC
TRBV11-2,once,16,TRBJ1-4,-,CASSLVTGWSNEKLFF,TGTGCCAGCAGCTTGGTTACAGGGTGGAGTAATGAAAAACTGTTTTTT
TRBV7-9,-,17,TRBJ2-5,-,CASSLALTGRYQETQYF,TGTGCCAGCAGCTTAGCGCTAACGGGGAGGTACCAAGAGACCCAGTACTTC
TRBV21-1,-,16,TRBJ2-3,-,CASSKWEGAPSDTQYF,TGTGCCAGCAGCAAATGGGAGGGGGCTCCCTCAGATACGCAGTATTTT
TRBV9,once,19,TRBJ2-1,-,CASSVEAGAIFKTYNEQFF,TGTGCCAGCAGCGTAGAGGCGGGGGCCATCTTCAAAACCTACAATGAGCAGTTCTTC
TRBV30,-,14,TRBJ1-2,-,CAWSVVRGGNGYTF,TGTGCCTGGAGTGTTGTGAGGGGCGGGAATGGCTACACCTTC
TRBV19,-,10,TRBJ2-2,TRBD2,CAAGGWELFF,TGTGCCGCGGGGGGTTGGGAGCTGTTTTTT
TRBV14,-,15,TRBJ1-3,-,CASSHRQSWGNTIYF,TGTGCCAGCAGCCACCGACAGTCGTGGGGAAACACCATATATTTT
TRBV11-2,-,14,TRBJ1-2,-,CASRVEAGVGGYTF,TGTGCCAGCAGAGTGGAGGCAGGTGTCGGTGGCTACACCTTC
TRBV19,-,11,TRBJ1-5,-,CASSMNGIQHF,TGTGCCAGTAGTATGAACGGAATCCAGCATTTT
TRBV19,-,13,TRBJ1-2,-,CASSPDSTYGYTF,TGTGCCAGTAGCCCGGACAGTACCTATGGCTACACCTTC
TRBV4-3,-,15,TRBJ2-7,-,CASSQEVERIYEQYF,TGCGCCAGCAGCCAAGAAGTGGAGCGGATCTACGAGCAGTACTTC
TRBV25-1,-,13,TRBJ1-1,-,CASSGGGYTEAFF,TGTGCCAGCAGCGGCGGAGGGTACACTGAAGCTTTCTTT
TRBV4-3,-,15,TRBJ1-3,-,CASSQDPFSGNTIYF,TGCGCCAGCAGCCAAGATCCCTTCTCTGGAAACACCATATATTTT
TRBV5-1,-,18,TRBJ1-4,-,CASSLGRDNVLGNEKLFF,TGCGCCAGCAGCTTGGGACGAGACAACGTTCTGGGTAATGAAAAACTGTTTTTT
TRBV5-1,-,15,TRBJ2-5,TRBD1,CASSLTGDLGETQYF,TGCGCCAGCAGCCTCACAGGGGATTTGGGGGAGACCCAGTACTTC
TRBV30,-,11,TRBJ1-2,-,CAWLGTGGYTF,TGTGCCTGGCTGGGCACAGGGGGCTACACCTTC
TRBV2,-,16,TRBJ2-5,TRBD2,CASSEGLAGGQETQYF,TGTGCCAGCAGTGAAGGGCTAGCGGGGGGGCAAGAGACCCAGTACTTC
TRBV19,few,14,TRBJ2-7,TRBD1,CASSWGQGSYEQYF,TGTGCCAGTAGTTGGGGACAGGGCTCCTACGAGCAGTACTTC
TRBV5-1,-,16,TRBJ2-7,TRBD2,CASSFGSSGGNDEQYF,TGCGCCAGCAGCTTCGGTTCTAGCGGGGGTAACGACGAGCAGTACTTC
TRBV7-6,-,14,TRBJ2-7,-,CASSLGSGPREQYF,TGTGCCAGCAGCTTAGGCTCTGGTCCACGGGAGCAGTACTTC
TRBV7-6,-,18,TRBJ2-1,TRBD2,CASSLTSGGLVSYNEQFF,TGTGCCAGCAGCTTGACTAGCGGGGGGTTAGTGTCCTACAATGAGCAGTTCTTC
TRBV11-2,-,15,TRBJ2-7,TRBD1,CASSLGNYRGDEQYF,TGTGCCAGCAGCTTAGGAAACTACAGGGGCGACGAGCAGTACTTC
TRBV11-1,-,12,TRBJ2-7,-,CASSLRNHEQYF,TGTGCCAGCAGCTTACGAAACCACGAGCAGTACTTC
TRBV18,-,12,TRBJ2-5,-,CASSLGEETQYF,TGTGCCAGCTCGCTGGGAGAAGAGACCCAGTACTTC
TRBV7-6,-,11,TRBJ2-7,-,CASSLFGEQYF,TGTGCCAGCAGCTTATTCGGCGAGCAGTACTTC
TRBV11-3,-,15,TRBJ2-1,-,CASSYLTGGRDEQFF,TGTGCCAGCAGCTATCTCACGGGGGGCCGCGATGAGCAGTTCTTC
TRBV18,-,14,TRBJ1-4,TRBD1,CASSRGTGDEKLFF,TGTGCCAGCTCACGAGGGACAGGGGACGAAAAACTGTTTTTT
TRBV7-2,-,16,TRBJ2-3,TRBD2,CASSLVGGGGADTQYF,TGTGCCAGCAGCTTAGTGGGCGGGGGGGGCGCAGATACGCAGTATTTT
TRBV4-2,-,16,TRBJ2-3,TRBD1,CASSQWAGGLENTQYF,TGTGCCAGCAGCCAATGGGCAGGGGGCTTAGAAAATACGCAGTATTTT
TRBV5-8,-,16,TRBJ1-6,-,CASSMGQGWTNSPLHF,TGTGCCAGCAGCATGGGCCAGGGTTGGACTAATTCACCCCTCCACTTT
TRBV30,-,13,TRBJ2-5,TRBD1,CAWGTGGAGTQYF,TGTGCCTGGGGGACAGGGGGCGCGGGGACCCAGTACTTC
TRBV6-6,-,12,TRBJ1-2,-,CAGSYIGDGYTF,TGTGCCGGCAGTTACATCGGCGATGGCTACACCTTC
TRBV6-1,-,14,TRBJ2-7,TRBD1,CASRGPGQLYEQYF,TGTGCCAGCAGGGGACCGGGACAGCTCTACGAGCAGTACTTC
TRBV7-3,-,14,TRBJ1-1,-,CASSLSGGNTEAFF,TGTGCCAGCAGCTTATCCGGCGGGAACACTGAAGCTTTCTTT
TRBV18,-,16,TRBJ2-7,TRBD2,CASSPSTSGAGLEQYF,TGTGCCAGCTCACCGTCGACTAGCGGGGCCGGCCTCGAGCAGTACTTC
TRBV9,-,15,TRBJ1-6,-,CASSVGRPYNSPLHF,TGTGCCAGCAGCGTAGGCCGCCCCTATAATTCACCCCTCCACTTT
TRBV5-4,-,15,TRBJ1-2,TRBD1,CASSSPTGFSYGYTF,TGTGCCAGCAGCTCGCCGACAGGGTTTAGCTATGGCTACACCTTC
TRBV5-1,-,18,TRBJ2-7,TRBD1,CASSSPTPGDRVKYEQYF,TGCGCCAGCAGCTCACCAACACCAGGGGACAGGGTAAAGTACGAGCAGTACTTC
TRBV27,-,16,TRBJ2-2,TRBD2,CASSFGLAALGGELFF,TGTGCCAGCAGTTTCGGGCTAGCGGCGTTAGGCGGGGAGCTGTTTTTT
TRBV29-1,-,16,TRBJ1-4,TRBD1,CSVETPWTGTNEKLFF,TGCAGCGTTGAAACCCCATGGACAGGGACTAATGAAAAACTGTTTTTT